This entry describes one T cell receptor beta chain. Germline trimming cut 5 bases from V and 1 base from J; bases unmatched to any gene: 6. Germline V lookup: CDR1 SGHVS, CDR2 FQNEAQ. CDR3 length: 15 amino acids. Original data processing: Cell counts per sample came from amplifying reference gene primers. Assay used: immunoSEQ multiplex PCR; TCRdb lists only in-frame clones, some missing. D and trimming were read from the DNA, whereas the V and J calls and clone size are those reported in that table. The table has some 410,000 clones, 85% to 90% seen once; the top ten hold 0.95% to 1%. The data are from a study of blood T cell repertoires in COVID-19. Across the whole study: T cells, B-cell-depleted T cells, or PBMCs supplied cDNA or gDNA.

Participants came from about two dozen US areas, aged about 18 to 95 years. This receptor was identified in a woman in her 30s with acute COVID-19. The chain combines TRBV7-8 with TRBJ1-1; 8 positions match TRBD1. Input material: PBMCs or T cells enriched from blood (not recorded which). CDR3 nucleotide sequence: TGTGCCAGCAGCCCCAGACAGGGGAGGAACACTGAAGCTTTCTTT. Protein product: CASSPRQGRNTEAFF.